This T cell receptor beta chain came from a study of blood T cell repertoires in COVID-19. Looking at the study overall: COVID-19 samples collected from the United States, Italy and Spain covered acute and convalescent phases.

Libraries were prepared by immunoSEQ multiplex PCR; TCRdb keeps only in-frame clonotypes and omits some of them. The data hold roughly 150,000 clones, with 80% to 90% observed a single time. V was pared by 4 bases and J by 6 bases, with 12 bases between. CDR3 length: 13 residues. Germline V gives CDR1 WNHNN, CDR2 SYGVQD (reference sequence). This receptor was identified in a woman in her 70s with COVID-19, enrolled during active disease. The chain carries TRBV10-1 and TRBJ1-1, with TRBD1 as a possible D gene (6 bases). The sample consisted of peripheral blood. The CDR3 nucleotides are TGCGCCAGCAGTGGCAGGGGAATGGCTGAAGCTTTCTTT. Protein product: CASSGRGMAEAFF.